Listed here are 28 T cell receptor beta chains from one sample, sequenced in a study of T cell responses to AZD1222 COVID-19 vaccine. Data came from immunoSEQ multiplex PCR; TCRdb stores just in-frame clones and leaves some out. The table lists roughly 100,000 clones, about 92% of them singletons. The specimen comprised peripheral blood, sampled 28 days after the second AZD1222 dose. These receptors were taken from an adult who received the AZD1222 COVID-19 vaccine.

Concerning this clone itself: This specimen includes other DNA sequences encoding the same CDR3. The chain links TRBV29-1 to TRBJ1-3, with 7 bases aligning to TRBD1. The V gene's germline CDR1 is SQVTM and CDR2 ANQGSEA. This CDR3 contains 13 residues. Trimming at V came to 6 bases and at J to 0 bases, leaving 2 bases not matched to a gene. CDR3 amino acids: CSVGTDSGNTIYF. DNA of the CDR3: TGCAGCGTCGGGACAGACTCTGGAAACACCATATATTTT.

The chain couples TRBV5-1 to TRBJ1-1; D call uncertain. The V gene's germline CDR1 is SGHRS and CDR2 YFSETQ. The CDR3 loop spans 13 amino acids. V lost 10 bases, J lost 0 bases, and 13 bases lay in between. The CDR3 sequence: CACAELVNTEAFF. CDR3 in DNA: TGCGCCTGCGCCGAGTTGGTGAACACTGAAGCTTTCTTT.

The chain uses TRBV10-3 and TRBJ1-5, with a weak D call TRBD1 (6 bases). CDR1 ENHRY and CDR2 SYGVKD come from the germline V gene. The V gene lost 9 bases and the J gene lost 0 bases, with 12 bases spanning the gap. The CDR3 is 14 amino acids. CDR3 region: CAISIGGSNQPQHF. The CDR3 DNA reads as TGTGCCATTTCCATAGGGGGTAGCAATCAGCCCCAGCATTTT.

This clone was recorded once. The chain uses TRBV9 and TRBJ2-7; D tentatively fits TRBD1 or TRBD2 (5 bases each). The CDR3 runs 14 residues. The germline CDR1 and CDR2 sequences are SGDLS and YYNGEE. V shed 4 bases and J shed 0 bases, with 11 bases lying between them. The CDR3 here is CASSPGPSSYEQYF. The CDR3 DNA reads TGTGCCAGCAGCCCGGGACCGAGCTCCTACGAGCAGTACTTC.

The J gene is TRBJ1-3, the V gene TRBV6-5; D is undetermined. CDR3 size: 14 residues. Trimming left V 2 bases short and J 4 bases short, with 9 bases between. Germline V gene lookup returns CDR1 MNHEY and CDR2 SVGAGI. The CDR3 sequence is CASSYAGRGNTIYF. The CDR3 DNA reads TGTGCCAGCAGTTACGCGGGGAGGGGAAACACCATATATTTT.

The rearrangement links TRBV5-6 to TRBJ2-3, with a tentative D call TRBD2 (5 bases). Looked up from germline, CDR1 is SGHDT and CDR2 is YYEEEE. This CDR3 region has 14 residues. The V end lost 1 base, the J end lost 0 bases, and 6 bases lay between the germline ends. The CDR3: CASSLPGSTDTQYF. Written as DNA, the CDR3 is TGTGCCAGCAGCTTGCCGGGGAGCACAGATACGCAGTATTTT.

V and J are TRBV9 and TRBJ1-1; 8 bases match TRBD1. J was trimmed by 1 base and V by 2 bases; bases with no gene match: 1. CDR1 and CDR2 (germline): SGDLS, YYNGEE. The CDR3 is made up of 14 amino acids. CDR3 sequence: CASSVTGGNTEAFF. For the CDR3, the DNA is TGTGCCAGCAGCGTTACAGGGGGGAACACTGAAGCTTTCTTT.

The chain is built from TRBV7-9 and TRBJ1-2, with TRBD1 identical over 8 bases. With V trimmed by 5 bases and J by 4 bases, 12 bases remained unmatched. Germline CDR1 reads SEHNR; CDR2 reads FQNEAQ (reference sequence). CDR3 size: 16 residues. For the CDR3, the DNA is TGTGCCAGCAGCCCTCGCGGACAGGGTGGGCCCTATGGCTACACCTTC. Its protein is CASSPRGQGGPYGYTF.

The chain joins TRBV12-5 to TRBJ1-5; tentative D call: TRBD1 (6 bases). Per the germline V gene, CDR1 is LGHNT and CDR2 is FRNRAP. The CDR3 spans 15 residues. V lost 6 bases and J 0 bases, leaving 12 bases between the germline ends. In nucleotides, the CDR3 is TGTGCTAGTGGCCCTGGACAGTATAGCAATCAGCCCCAGCATTTT. Translated, it gives CASGPGQYSNQPQHF.

This chain joins TRBV3-1 (or the pseudogene TRBV3-2) and TRBJ1-3; no firm D call. The germline V and J ends were trimmed by 5 bases and 0 bases, with 11 bases remaining between them. Germline CDR1 is LGHDT and CDR2 is YNNKEL (reference sequence). This CDR3 contains 15 residues. The CDR3 DNA follows: TGTGCCAGCAGCTTGCGGACCCTCTCTGGAAACACCATATATTTT. Residues: CASSLRTLSGNTIYF.

The genes are TRBV6-5 and TRBJ1-2; 7 nucleotides line up with TRBD1. Germline V gives CDR1 MNHEY, CDR2 SVGAGI. CDR3 length: 16 amino acids. Trimming removed 4 bases from V and 0 bases from J; junction bases left unmatched: 8. The CDR3 DNA is TGTGCCAGCAGTTCTCGACAGGGAGTAGCTAACTATGGCTACACCTTC. Its translation is CASSSRQGVANYGYTF.

The rearrangement uses TRBV10-3 and TRBJ1-1; TRBD1 might be the D (5 bases). This CDR3 is 15 amino acids long. Germline CDR1 is ENHRY and CDR2 is SYGVKD. Trimming took off 3 bases at V and 5 bases at J, with 16 bases between the two ends. The CDR3 here is CAISDFPAGRTEAFF. The DNA of the CDR3 is TGTGCCATCAGTGATTTCCCTGCGGGGCGGACTGAAGCTTTCTTT.

V is TRBV4-1 and J is TRBJ1-1; 7 nucleotides align to TRBD1. CDR3 length: 16 residues. The V and J ends lost 4 bases and 0 bases, in that order; junction bases with no gene match: 8. Germline V CDR1 and CDR2: MGHRA, YSYEKL. CDR3: CASSPLPGQVNTEAFF. The CDR3, as DNA: TGCGCCAGCAGCCCACTACCCGGACAGGTGAACACTGAAGCTTTCTTT.

The V and J genes are TRBV4-2 and TRBJ1-1; perhaps TRBD1 as D (6 bases). V lost 4 bases and J 0 bases, leaving 12 bases between the germline ends. Per the germline V gene, CDR1 is LGHNA and CDR2 is YNFKEQ. The CDR3 consists of 15 residues. The CDR3 spells CASSPRTEMNTEAFF. The DNA for the CDR3 is TGTGCCAGCAGCCCTCGGACAGAGATGAACACTGAAGCTTTCTTT.

This clone was detected once. CDR3 amino acids: CASSKDKTYEQYF. In DNA form, the CDR3 reads TGTGCCAGTAGTAAGGACAAAACCTACGAGCAGTACTTC. This sequence joins TRBV19 and TRBJ2-7; tentative D call: TRBD1 (5 bases). This CDR3 comprises 13 residues. V dropped 4 bases and J dropped 2 bases, with 9 bases sitting between them. Per germline, CDR1 LNHDA and CDR2 SQIVND (reference sequence).

The genes are TRBV7-8 and TRBJ1-5, with D unclear. Trimming left V 1 base short and J 4 bases short, with 8 bases between. Germline CDR1 reads SGHVS; CDR2 reads FQNEAQ. The CDR3 is 14 residues long. The CDR3 here is CASSLESSNQPQHF. Written as DNA, the CDR3 is TGTGCCAGCAGCTTAGAGTCCAGTAATCAGCCCCAGCATTTT. The full variable domain, rest sourced from reference TRBV7-8 and TRBJ1-5, is GAGVSQSPRYKVAKRGQDVALRCDPISGHVSLFWYQQALGQGPEFLTYFQNEAQLDKSGLPSDRFFAERPEGSVSTLKIQRTQQEDSAVYLCASSLESSNQPQHFGDGTRLSIL.

This clone was counted between two and nine times. The chain links TRBV24-1 to TRBJ1-2, with D tentatively TRBD1 (5 bases). V dropped 7 bases and J dropped 4 bases, with 15 bases sitting between them. There are 14 residues in the CDR3. Germline CDR1 KGHDR, CDR2 SFDVKD. CDR3 bases: TGTGCCACCAGCGCCCGGCAGGGTAGCTATGGCTACACCTTC. This encodes CATSARQGSYGYTF.

The chain recombines TRBV6-2 or TRBV6-3 with TRBJ1-5; D is ambiguous. CDR1 is MNHEY and CDR2 is SVGEGT in the germline V gene. CDR3 length: 14 amino acids. Trimming shortened V by 6 bases and J by 4 bases, and 13 bases separated the two germline ends. The CDR3 sequence: CASSRDLTNQPQHF. CDR3 in DNA: TGTGCCAGCAGCCGAGACCTAACTAATCAGCCCCAGCATTTT.

The chain couples TRBV19 to TRBJ1-5; D remains unclear. The length of the CDR3 is 15 residues. V was trimmed by 9 bases and J by 0 bases, leaving 15 bases between them. CDR1 and CDR2 from the germline V gene are LNHDA and SQIVND (reference sequence). As DNA, the CDR3 is TGTGCCAGCACGACGGAGGCGTTTAGCAATCAGCCCCAGCATTTT. Translated, it gives CASTTEAFSNQPQHF. The variable domain in full, with the rest retrieved from reference TRBV19 and TRBJ1-5, is DGGITQSPKYLFRKEGQNVTLSCEQNLNHDAMYWYRQDPGQGLRLIYYSQIVNDFQKGDIAEGYSVSREKKESFPLTVTSAQKNPTAFYLCASTTEAFSNQPQHFGDGTRLSIL.

This clone appeared once. V and J are TRBV12-3 or TRBV12-4 and TRBJ1-2, with TRBD1 as a possible D gene (6 bases). V lost 3 bases and J lost 6, with 8 bases in between. The CDR3 is 12 amino acids. The CDR3 reads CASSFSGDGYTF. As DNA, the CDR3 is TGTGCCAGCAGTTTTTCAGGGGATGGCTACACCTTC.

The chain has TRBV5-4 and TRBJ2-7; TRBD2 agrees at 16 bases. V gave up 3 bases and J gave up 3 bases; unmatched junction bases: 3. The CDR3 length is 16 residues. The V gene's germline CDR1 is SGHNT and CDR2 YYREEE (reference sequence). CDR3 sequence reads: CASSSGTSGGGYEQYF. The CDR3 DNA sequence: TGTGCCAGCAGCTCAGGGACTAGCGGGGGGGGCTACGAGCAGTACTTC.

This CDR3 reads CASSQGPTAGYGYTF. DNA for the CDR3: TGTGCCAGCAGCCAAGGTCCCACGGCTGGCTATGGCTACACCTTC. This chain connects TRBV4-2 to TRBJ1-2, with no clear D. The germline V and J ends were trimmed by 1 base and 4 bases, with 13 bases remaining between them. CDR1 and CDR2 (germline): LGHNA, YNFKEQ. The CDR3 has 15 residues.

V usage is TRBV11-2 and J usage is TRBJ2-5; no firm D call. The length of the CDR3 is 15 residues. Germline CDR1 is SGHAT and CDR2 is FQNNGV. The V and J ends lost 0 bases and 1 base respectively, with 9 bases between them. As DNA, the CDR3 is TGTGCCAGCAGCTTAGAGTGGCAGCTCCAAGAGACCCAGTACTTC. This sequence encodes CASSLEWQLQETQYF. Filled out from reference TRBV11-2 and TRBJ2-5, the complete variable domain reads EAGVAQSPRYKIIEKRQSVAFWCNPISGHATLYWYQQILGQGPKLLIQFQNNGVVDDSQLPKDRFSAERLKGVDSTLKIQPAKLEDSAVYLCASSLEWQLQETQYFGPGTRLLVL.

The chain has TRBV4-3 and TRBJ1-3, with D maybe TRBD1 (6 bases). The V end lost 4 bases, the J end lost 2 bases, and 12 bases lay between the germline ends. The CDR3 length is 15 residues. Germline lookup yields CDR1 LGHNA and CDR2 YSLEER. The CDR3 bases are TGCGCCAGCAGCCGCTTACAGGGTCCTGGAAACACCATATATTTT. This gives the protein CASSRLQGPGNTIYF.

The chain links TRBV12-3 or TRBV12-4 to TRBJ1-6; D perhaps matches TRBD1 (6 bases). The V and J ends lost 3 bases and 13 bases respectively, with 13 bases between them. The CDR3 extends over 13 amino acids. In DNA form, the CDR3 reads TGTGCCAGCAGTTTTCAGGGGTTCGGCCCCCTCCACTTT. As protein: CASSFQGFGPLHF.

The rearrangement joins TRBV14 to TRBJ2-3; 8 nucleotides align to TRBD2. The CDR3 is 17 amino acids. Germline lookup yields CDR1 SGHDN and CDR2 FVKESK. After removal of 3 bases from V and 6 bases from J, the junction contained 14 bases not matched to a gene. The CDR3 loop is CASSHSAGGFMGDTQYF. The CDR3, as DNA: TGTGCCAGCAGCCACTCCGCGGGGGGCTTCATGGGTGATACGCAGTATTTT.

Notes on this clone: The same CDR3 is also encoded by other DNA sequences in this sample. The V call is TRBV28, the J call TRBJ2-3; 9 nucleotides align to TRBD1. The germline V gene encodes CDR1 MDHEN and CDR2 SYDVKM. V trimming: 2 bases; J trimming: 2 bases; junction bases outside the gene matches: 8. The CDR3 is made up of 17 amino acids. The CDR3, as DNA: TGTGCCAGCAGTTTAATCGGACAGGGGCTATTCACAGATACGCAGTATTTT. Translated, it gives CASSLIGQGLFTDTQYF.

The V gene is TRBV19, the J gene TRBJ1-5, with no clear D. Trimming cost V 0 bases and J 6 bases, with 15 bases left between them. Germline CDR1 and CDR2: LNHDA and SQIVND (reference sequence). The CDR3 extends over 16 amino acids. CDR3 in amino acids: CASSIDRSPTRQPQHF. The CDR3 DNA is TGTGCCAGTAGTATAGATCGGTCCCCTACCCGTCAGCCCCAGCATTTT.